The 21 T cell receptor beta chains given below trace back to one sample, sequenced in a study of blood T cell repertoires in COVID-19. Assay used: immunoSEQ multiplex PCR; TCRdb lists only in-frame clones, some missing. This sample has around 230,000 clones, with approximately 82% found just once. The sample consisted of peripheral blood. The receptors were gathered from a man aged 35-49 years who had recovered from COVID-19.

This chain links TRBV6-1 with TRBJ1-3; TRBD1 might be the D (5 bases). This CDR3 has 16 residues. Germline CDR1 is MNHNS and CDR2 is SASEGT. Trimming cost V 1 base and J 0 bases, with 10 bases left between them. Written as DNA, the CDR3 is TGTGCCAGCAGTGAAGTCCCAGGGAACTCTGGAAACACCATATATTTT. It codes for CASSEVPGNSGNTIYF.

This rearrangement joins TRBV12-3 or TRBV12-4 to TRBJ1-1; D is undetermined. V was pared by 3 bases and J by 4 bases, with 9 bases between. This CDR3 is 13 amino acids long. CDR3 residues: CASSLSGSTEAFF. CDR3 nucleotides: TGTGCCAGCAGTTTGTCGGGGAGCACTGAAGCTTTCTTT.

This clone was detected many times. The J gene is TRBJ2-2, the V gene TRBV5-5; tentative D call: TRBD1 (6 bases). The CDR3 is 14 residues long. V gave up 3 bases and J gave up 1 base, with 7 bases separating them. Germline-derived CDR1 and CDR2 are SGHKS and YYEKEE (reference sequence). CDR3 loop: CASSSGVNTGELFF. The CDR3 bases are TGTGCCAGCAGCTCAGGGGTGAACACCGGGGAGCTGTTTTTT.

This clone has just one count. The chain employs TRBV18 and TRBJ2-3, with D uncertain. CDR1 is KGHSH, CDR2 LQKENI, per germline. This CDR3 has 15 amino acids. V was shortened by 0 bases and J by 5 bases, with 12 bases between the two germline ends. The CDR3 DNA is TGTGCCAGCTCACCACCGTCCGACATGGGAGATACGCAGTATTTT. Translation gives CASSPPSDMGDTQYF.

V and J are TRBV11-2 and TRBJ2-1, with a weak D call TRBD1 (6 bases). Germline V gene lookup returns CDR1 SGHAT and CDR2 FQNNGV. The germline V and J ends were trimmed by 6 bases and 1 base, with 16 bases remaining between them. CDR3 length: 16 amino acids. In DNA, the CDR3 is TGTGCCAGCAGATTACTAACAGGGAGATCCTACAATGAGCAGTTCTTC. Translated: CASRLLTGRSYNEQFF.

As regards this clone: One junction end does not reproduce the germline sequence, and a read error may be involved. J is TRBJ2-7 and V is TRBV5-1; 7 nucleotides agree with TRBD2. Germline V lookup: CDR1 SGHRS, CDR2 YFSETQ. This CDR3 has 15 residues. CDR3 region: CASSFQRGSSDEQYF. CDR3 DNA sequence: TGCGCCAGCAGCTTCCAGCGGGGCAGCTCCGACGAGCAGTACTTC.

The genes are TRBV30 and TRBJ2-6; 7 bases match TRBD1. The CDR3 has 19 amino acids. Losses at the gene ends were 3 bases for V and 2 bases for J; bases not matched to a gene: 16. Germline V gene sequence: CDR1 GTSNPN, CDR2 SVGIG (reference sequence). DNA of the CDR3: TGTGCCTGGAGGGGGAACCCGGGACAGAGGGCGACTGGGGCCAACGTCCTGACTTTC. This codes for CAWRGNPGQRATGANVLTF.

V and J are TRBV18 and TRBJ1-4; 8 bases align to TRBD1. The CDR3 totals 14 residues. Germline V gives CDR1 KGHSH, CDR2 LQKENI. V was pared by 2 bases and J by 8 bases, with 4 bases of the junction left unmatched. CDR3 amino acids: CASSPADRGEKLFF. DNA for the CDR3: TGTGCCAGCTCACCAGCCGACAGGGGAGAAAAACTGTTTTTT.

The gene calls are TRBV29-1 and TRBJ2-3; 8 nucleotides agree with TRBD2. CDR1 and CDR2 (germline): SQVTM, ANQGSEA. Trimming took 6 bases from V and 2 from J; bases not matched to a gene: 16. CDR3 size: 17 residues. Here the CDR3 reads CSVGGTRRSLLTDTQYF. The CDR3 region has the DNA TGCAGCGTGGGGGGGACTAGGCGGTCCTTACTCACAGATACGCAGTATTTT.

This chain links TRBV30 with TRBJ2-7; D may be TRBD1 (6 bases). Germline CDR1 GTSNPN, CDR2 SVGIG (reference sequence). The CDR3 runs to 13 residues. Between the trimmed V and J ends, which lost 1 base and 2 bases, there was a span of 9 bases. The CDR3 DNA is TGTGCCTGGAGTGGGACAGAAACCTACGAGCAGTACTTC. This codes for CAWSGTETYEQYF. The variable domain in full, with the rest retrieved from reference TRBV30 and TRBJ2-7, is SQTIHQWPATLVQPVGSPLSLECTVEGTSNPNLYWYRQAAGRGLQLLFYSVGIGQISSEVPQNLSASRPQDRQFILSSKKLLLSDSGFYLCAWSGTETYEQYFGPGTRLTVT.

The rearrangement links TRBV5-1 to TRBJ1-5, with D possibly being TRBD1 (5 bases). CDR1 SGHRS and CDR2 YFSETQ come from the germline V gene. V was clipped by 0 bases and J by 3 bases, with 10 bases between them. The CDR3 is 15 amino acids. In nucleotides, the CDR3 is TGCGCCAGCAGCTTGGAAGGGGAAGTCAATCAGCCCCAGCATTTT. Its protein product is CASSLEGEVNQPQHF.

This chain joins TRBV9 and TRBJ2-1; possible D gene TRBD1, 6 bases. Germline V lookup: CDR1 SGDLS, CDR2 YYNGEE. The CDR3 is 15 amino acids. V lost 5 bases to trimming and J lost 3 bases, with 15 bases between them. The CDR3, as DNA: TGTGCCAGCAGTGAAACCCAGGACAGCTACAATGAGCAGTTCTTC. Translated: CASSETQDSYNEQFF.

This clone has more than one count but fewer than ten. The V gene is TRBV27, the J gene TRBJ1-5, with 7 bases identical to TRBD1. From germline, CDR1 is MNHEY and CDR2 SMNVEV (reference sequence). V gave up 3 bases and J gave up 8 bases; unmatched junction bases: 4. The CDR3 extends over 13 amino acids. In DNA form, the CDR3 reads TGTGCCAGCAGTTTGACAGGGTGGGAGCCCCAGCATTTT. This encodes CASSLTGWEPQHF.

The chain couples TRBV6-2 or TRBV6-3 to TRBJ2-3; perhaps TRBD1 as D (5 bases). V lost 4 bases and J 4 bases, leaving 15 bases between the germline ends. CDR3 length: 15 residues. Germline V gene sequence: CDR1 MNHEY, CDR2 SVGEGT. CDR3 DNA: TGTGCCAGCAGTTCTAGTACTGGGGCCTCAGATACGCAGTATTTT. Amino acid sequence: CASSSSTGASDTQYF.

The gene calls are TRBV7-2 and TRBJ1-6, with TRBD1 identical over 8 bases. Per germline, CDR1 SGHTA and CDR2 FQGNSA. CDR3 length equals 16 residues. V shed 1 base, J shed 8 bases, and the junction held 7 bases outside the gene matches. The DNA for the CDR3 is TGTGCCAGCAGCTTAGTGGCGGACAGGGCTTATTCACCCCTCCACTTT. As protein: CASSLVADRAYSPLHF.

CDR3 in amino acids: CASRGQQGVDQPQHF. CDR3 nucleotides: TGTGCCAGCAGAGGCCAACAGGGGGTTGATCAGCCCCAGCATTTT. The chain links TRBV6-5 to TRBJ1-5; 8 positions match TRBD1. The CDR3 is 15 amino acids. V shed 6 bases and J 5 bases; nucleotides not matched to a gene: 9. Germline lookup yields CDR1 MNHEY and CDR2 SVGAGI.

The chain employs TRBV10-2 and TRBJ2-5; 11 bases align to TRBD2. The CDR3 has 16 residues. J lost 2 bases, V lost 3 bases, and 5 bases had no gene match. The V gene's germline CDR1 is WSHSY and CDR2 SAAADI. CDR3 DNA: TGCGCCAGCAGTGAACAGAGACTAGCGGGACAAGAGACCCAGTACTTC. Residues: CASSEQRLAGQETQYF.

This clone appeared a single time. The chain uses TRBV27 and TRBJ1-4; no clear D. CDR1 and CDR2 from the germline V gene are MNHEY and SMNVEV (reference sequence). V shed 5 bases and J shed 8 bases, with 21 bases lying between them. The length of the CDR3 is 16 residues. CDR3 loop: CASSPYLVRGGEKLFF. The CDR3 region has the DNA TGTGCCAGCAGTCCGTACCTCGTTCGGGGTGGGGAAAAACTGTTTTTT. Supplemented by reference TRBV27 and TRBJ1-4, the full variable domain reads EAQVTQNPRYLITVTGKKLTVTCSQNMNHEYMSWYRQDPGLGLRQIYYSMNVEVTDKGDVPEGYKVSRKEKRNFPLILESPSPNQTSLYFCASSPYLVRGGEKLFFGSGTQLSVL.

The J gene is TRBJ1-3, the V gene TRBV6-5; D not resolved. In germline, CDR1 is MNHEY, CDR2 SVGAGI. Trimming removed 5 bases from V and 0 bases from J, with 11 bases in between. The CDR3 contains 15 residues. CDR3 loop: CASSLSWSSGNTIYF. The DNA for the CDR3 is TGTGCCAGCAGTCTTTCTTGGAGCTCTGGAAACACCATATATTTT.

The CDR3 reads CASSLGQGPPQYF. CDR3 DNA sequence: TGTGCCAGCAGCTTGGGACAGGGACCCCCGCAGTATTTT. This chain uses TRBV5-6 with TRBJ2-3; 7 nucleotides align to TRBD1. The CDR3 contains 13 residues. Germline CDR1 reads SGHDT; CDR2 reads YYEEEE. V was pared by 0 bases and J by 10 bases, with 5 bases of the junction left unmatched.

V usage is TRBV11-2 and J usage is TRBJ2-7; 11 nucleotides align to TRBD2. Germline assignment: CDR1 SGHAT and CDR2 FQNNGV. The CDR3 totals 16 residues. The V gene end was trimmed by 5 bases and the J gene end by 4 bases; junction bases not matched to a gene: 10. Written as DNA, the CDR3 is TGTGCCAGCAGCCCGGGACTAGCGGCGGATCTTTACGAGCAGTACTTC. Amino acid sequence: CASSPGLAADLYEQYF.